This TCR beta chain was recorded in a study of cytomegalovirus exposure and HLA in healthy donors. Germline V CDR1 and CDR2: SEHNR, FQNEAQ (reference sequence). The V gene end was trimmed by 4 bases and the J gene end by 5 bases; junction bases not matched to a gene: 4. The CDR3 sequence is 13 residues long. Broader study findings: The only immune exposure information that was available was CMV serostatus. Cytomegalovirus-associated TCR beta chains were listed, numbering 150 to 200.

About this clone itself: The target antigen is unknown.

PCR primers comprised 60 Vbeta and 13 Jbeta primers. Measured with immunoSEQ multiplex PCR; TCRdb has only the in-frame clones, and not every one. The data show over 70,000 clones, 80% seen once. This sequence originates from a man aged 45-65 years in good health and CMV-seropositive. The chain uses TRBV7-9 and TRBJ2-5; 7 bases line up with TRBD2. The sequencing input was PBMCs. As DNA, the CDR3 is TGTGCCAGCAGCTACGGACTAGAGGAGACCCAGTACTTC. Protein sequence: CASSYGLEETQYF.